This T cell receptor beta chain comes out of a study of blood T cell repertoires in COVID-19. On the study more broadly: Samples of COVID-19 (acute and convalescent) were obtained from the United States, Italy and Spain.

Each participant's cohort was designated according to participant-reported clinical history. In the original processing: Amplifying reference gene primers gave estimates of nucleated cell counts. The data were produced by immunoSEQ multiplex PCR, yet TCRdb's version contains in-frame clones alone and is incomplete. That table furnishes V, J and clone size, whereas the DNA furnished D and trimming. The sample consists of fewer than 250,000 clones, approximately 86% of them appearing once. The CDR3 is 16 residues long. Trimming at V came to 6 bases and at J to 1 base, leaving 6 bases not matched to a gene. Germline CDR1 is SNHLY and CDR2 is FYNNEI.

The sequence derives from a middle-aged woman with acute COVID-19. This rearrangement joins TRBV2 to TRBJ2-1; 10 bases match TRBD2. Sequenced input: PBMCs or T cells enriched from blood (not recorded which). CDR3 protein: CASSQYSGRSYNEQFF. DNA for the CDR3: TGTGCCAGCAGCCAGTATAGCGGGAGGTCCTACAATGAGCAGTTCTTC.